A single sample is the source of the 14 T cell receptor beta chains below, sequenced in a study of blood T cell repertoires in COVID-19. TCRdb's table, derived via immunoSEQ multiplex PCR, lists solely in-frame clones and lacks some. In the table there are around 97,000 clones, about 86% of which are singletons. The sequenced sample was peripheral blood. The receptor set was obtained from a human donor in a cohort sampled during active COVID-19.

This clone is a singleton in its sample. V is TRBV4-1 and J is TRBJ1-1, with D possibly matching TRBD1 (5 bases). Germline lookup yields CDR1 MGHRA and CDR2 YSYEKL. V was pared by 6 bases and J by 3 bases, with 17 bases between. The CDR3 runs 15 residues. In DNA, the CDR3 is TGCGCCAGCAGTCTCTTTGGGGGGGTCGACACTGAAGCTTTCTTT. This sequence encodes CASSLFGGVDTEAFF.

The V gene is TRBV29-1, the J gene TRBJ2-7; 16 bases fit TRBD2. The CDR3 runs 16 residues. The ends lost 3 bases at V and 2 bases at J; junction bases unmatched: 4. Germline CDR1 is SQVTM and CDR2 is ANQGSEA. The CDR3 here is CSVDSGLAGGTYEQYF. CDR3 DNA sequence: TGCAGCGTTGATTCGGGACTAGCGGGGGGGACCTACGAGCAGTACTTC.

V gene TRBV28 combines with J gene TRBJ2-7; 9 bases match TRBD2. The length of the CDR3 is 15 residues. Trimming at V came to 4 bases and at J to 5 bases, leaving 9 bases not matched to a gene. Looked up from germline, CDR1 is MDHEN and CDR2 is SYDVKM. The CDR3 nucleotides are TGTGCCAGCAGTTCCCCGCGGGGGGGGATGGACGAGCAGTACTTC. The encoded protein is CASSSPRGGMDEQYF.

CDR3 region: CASSYSGRGGSYEQYF. The CDR3 DNA is TGTGCCAGCAGTTACTCGGGGCGGGGGGGCTCCTACGAGCAGTACTTC. The V call is TRBV6-5, the J call TRBJ2-7; TRBD2 agrees at 9 bases. The CDR3 spans 16 residues. Trimming removed 0 bases from V and 0 bases from J; junction bases left unmatched: 3. Per germline, CDR1 MNHEY and CDR2 SVGAGI.

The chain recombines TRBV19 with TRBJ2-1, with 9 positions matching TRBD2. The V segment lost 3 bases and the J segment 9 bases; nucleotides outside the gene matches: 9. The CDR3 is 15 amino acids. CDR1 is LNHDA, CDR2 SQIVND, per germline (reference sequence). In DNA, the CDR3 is TGTGCCAGTAGTATGGCTAGCGGGATAGTAAGTGAGCAGTTCTTC. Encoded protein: CASSMASGIVSEQFF.

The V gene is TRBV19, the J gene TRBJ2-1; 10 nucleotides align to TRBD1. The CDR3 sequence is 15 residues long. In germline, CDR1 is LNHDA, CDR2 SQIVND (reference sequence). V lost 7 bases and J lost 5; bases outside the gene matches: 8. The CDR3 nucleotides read TGTGCCAGTATGGGGGGGACAGGGGACCACAATGAGCAGTTCTTC. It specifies CASMGGTGDHNEQFF.

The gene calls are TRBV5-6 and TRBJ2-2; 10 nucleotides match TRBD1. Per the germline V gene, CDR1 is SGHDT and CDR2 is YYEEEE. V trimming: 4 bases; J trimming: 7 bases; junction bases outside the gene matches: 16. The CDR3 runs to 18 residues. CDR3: CASSGETGGVVRYGELFF. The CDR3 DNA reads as TGTGCCAGCAGCGGGGAGACAGGGGGCGTTGTTCGCTACGGGGAGCTGTTTTTT.

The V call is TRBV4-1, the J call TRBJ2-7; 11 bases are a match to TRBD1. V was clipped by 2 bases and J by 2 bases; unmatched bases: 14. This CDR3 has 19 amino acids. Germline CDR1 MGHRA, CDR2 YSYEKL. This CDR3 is CASSQWGHGGQGVPYEQYF. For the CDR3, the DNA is TGCGCCAGCAGCCAATGGGGACACGGGGGACAGGGGGTTCCCTACGAGCAGTACTTC.

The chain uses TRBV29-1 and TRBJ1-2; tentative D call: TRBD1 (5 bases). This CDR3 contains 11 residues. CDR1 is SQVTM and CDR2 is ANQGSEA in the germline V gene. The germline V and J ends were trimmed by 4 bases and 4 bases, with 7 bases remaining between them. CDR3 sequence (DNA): TGCAGCGTTGCAGGGTCCTATGGCTACACCTTC. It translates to CSVAGSYGYTF.

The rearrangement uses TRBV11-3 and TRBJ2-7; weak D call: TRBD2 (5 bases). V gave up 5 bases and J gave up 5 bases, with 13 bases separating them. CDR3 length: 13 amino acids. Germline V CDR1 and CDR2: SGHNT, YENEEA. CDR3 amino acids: CASSRGLSHEQYF. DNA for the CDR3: TGTGCCAGCAGCCGCGGGCTATCCCACGAGCAGTACTTC.

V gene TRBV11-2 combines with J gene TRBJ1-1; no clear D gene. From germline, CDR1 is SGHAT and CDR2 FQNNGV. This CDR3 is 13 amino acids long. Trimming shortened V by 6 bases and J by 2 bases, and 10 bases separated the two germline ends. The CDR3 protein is CASRPVLNTEAFF. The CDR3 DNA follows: TGTGCCAGCAGACCCGTACTAAACACTGAAGCTTTCTTT.

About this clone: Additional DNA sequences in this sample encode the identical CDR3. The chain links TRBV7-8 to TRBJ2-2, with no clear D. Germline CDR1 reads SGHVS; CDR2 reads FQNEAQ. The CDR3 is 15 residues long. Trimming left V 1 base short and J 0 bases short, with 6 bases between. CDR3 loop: CASSLVSANTGELFF. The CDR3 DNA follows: TGTGCCAGCAGCTTAGTTAGTGCGAACACCGGGGAGCTGTTTTTT.

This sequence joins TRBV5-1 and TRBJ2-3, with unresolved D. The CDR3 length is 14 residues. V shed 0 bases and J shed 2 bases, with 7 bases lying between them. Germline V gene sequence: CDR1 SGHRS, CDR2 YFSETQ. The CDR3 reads CASSLAYDTDTQYF. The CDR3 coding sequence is TGCGCCAGCAGCTTGGCCTATGACACAGATACGCAGTATTTT.

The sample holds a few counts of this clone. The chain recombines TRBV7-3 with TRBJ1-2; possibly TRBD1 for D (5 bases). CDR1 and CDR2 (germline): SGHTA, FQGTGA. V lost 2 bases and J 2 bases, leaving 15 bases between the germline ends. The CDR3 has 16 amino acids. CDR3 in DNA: TGTGCCAGCAGCTTAGTGGGGCAGGGATGGAACTATGGCTACACCTTC. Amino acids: CASSLVGQGWNYGYTF. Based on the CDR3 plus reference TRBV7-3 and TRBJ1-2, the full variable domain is GAGVSQTPSNKVTEKGKYVELRCDPISGHTALYWYRQSLGQGPEFLIYFQGTGAADDSGLPNDRFFAVRPEGSVSTLKIQRTERGDSAVYLCASSLVGQGWNYGYTFGSGTRLTVV.